This TCR beta chain is from a study of blood T cell repertoires in COVID-19. The germline V and J ends were trimmed by 5 bases and 3 bases, with 16 bases remaining between them. Looked up from germline, CDR1 is SQVTM and CDR2 is ANQGSEA. The CDR3 runs to 14 residues. As processed by the authors: Nucleated cell counts were estimated from reference gene primer amplification. Only in-frame clones appear in the TCRdb table, and some are missing; sequencing was by immunoSEQ multiplex PCR. That table supplies the V and J calls and clone size; D and trimming were determined from the DNA. The repertoire consists of 250,000 to 350,000 clones, with over 75% occurring once and the leading ten covering under 7%.

Sequencing input: peripheral blood. This clonotype originated in a woman in her twenties or thirties with COVID-19, enrolled during active disease. The chain uses TRBV29-1 and TRBJ1-1, with D unresolved. The chain's CDR3 is CSVSSGGGDTEAFF. The CDR3, as DNA: TGCAGCGTTTCCTCGGGAGGTGGGGACACTGAAGCTTTCTTT.